This section outlines one T cell receptor beta chain sequence together with its context. No antigen is known for it. Generation of TCR beta libraries used UMI-labeled 5' RACE. Each CDR3 protein gets one entry in TCRdb, which reprocessed the 5' RACE reads and gives no DNA. The sample totals 5,500 to 7,000 distinct CDR3 sequences. For every subset, the RNA was derived from duplicate vials of about 150,000 sorted CD8+ T cells. These data originate in a study of human CD8 memory T cell subsets. Germline-derived CDR1 and CDR2 are SNHLY and FYNNEI. The length of the CDR3 is 15 residues. Study results and limitations: By Chao1 estimates, precursor exhausted T cells appeared less diverse than stem-like memory T cells.

The sequence was collected from a human donor in good health. V usage is TRBV2 and J usage is TRBJ2-1; TCRdb's D call, TRBD2, is unchecked because there is no DNA. Source material: CD8+ effector memory T cells (TEM) sorted from PBMCs. Subset meaning: effector memory CD8 T cells, CCR7- CD45RO+ CD95+. CDR3 sequence reads: CASSYSGGEYNEQFF. Filled out from reference TRBV2 and TRBJ2-1, the complete variable domain reads EPEVTQTPSHQVTQMGQEVILRCVPISNHLYFYWYRQILGQKVEFLVSFYNNEISEKSEIFDDQFSVERPDGSNFTLKIRSTKLEDSAMYFCASSYSGGEYNEQFFGPGTRLTVL.